This note documents a single TCR beta chain sequence. Sequencing was performed with immunoSEQ multiplex PCR; in TCRdb, only in-frame clones are kept and a portion is missing. The sample lists about 70,000 clones, roughly 94% occurring once. This entry is derived from a study of technical replicates of blood from a handful of donors. The germline CDR1 and CDR2 sequences are LNHDA and SQIVND (reference sequence). V gave up 6 bases and J gave up 4 bases; unmatched junction bases: 0. The CDR3 consists of 13 residues. Sequencing used T cells isolated from PBMCs. The sequence was collected from a human donor in good health. This chain uses TRBV19 with TRBJ1-4; 9 bases are shared with TRBD1. The CDR3 reads CASRDRGNEKLFF. CDR3 bases: TGTGCCAGTAGGGACAGGGGTAATGAAAAACTGTTTTTT.